These 10 T cell receptor beta chains share one sample of origin, sequenced in a study of T-cell memory formation after mild COVID-19 (dated by TCRdb to the early 2020s). Receptor amplification or capture employed 5' RACE. The reads were generated on an Illumina NovaSeq 6000. The public reads were reprocessed in TCRdb via fastp at Q25 and MiXCR, keeping in-frame beta chains. Rows are combined by CDR3 protein, so each entry shows the most common genes and DNA. Counted in this sample were some 410,000 distinct CDR3 sequences; more than 20% of them appeared once. Roughly 13% of the sample rests with the top ten. Sequencing was done on a sample of PBMCs or a T cell subset sorted from them (not recorded which). These receptor sequences come from an adult woman who had mild COVID-19 (a few samples of this study predate the infection). The sample titles of this study are shuffled in the database, so cell type and time point are left out; the donor was told from shared clones.

This clonotype showed up just a few times. The rearrangement uses TRBV4-3 and TRBJ2-3; tentatively, D is TRBD1 or TRBD2 (5 bases each). Germline lookup yields CDR1 LGHNA and CDR2 YSLEER. The CDR3 totals 16 residues. Between the trimmed V and J ends, which lost 0 bases and 0 bases, there was a span of 10 bases. The CDR3 DNA reads TGCGCCAGCAGCCAAGAGGGGGTAACTAGCACAGATACGCAGTATTTT. Translated, it gives CASSQEGVTSTDTQYF.

Only a few counts were recorded for this clonotype. The chain couples TRBV21-1 to TRBJ1-6. TRBV21-1 is tagged as a pseudogene. This CDR3 region has 15 residues. CDR3 loop: CASSERSSYNSPLHF. The DNA for the CDR3 is TGTGCCAGCAGCGAGAGGAGCTCCTATAATTCACCCCTCCACTTT.

The chain combines TRBV20-1 with TRBJ1-1; possibly TRBD1 for D (6 bases). Germline V gene sequence: CDR1 DFQATT, CDR2 SNEGSKA (reference sequence). The CDR3 is 15 residues long. The V gene lost 6 bases and the J gene lost 2 bases, with 19 bases spanning the gap. CDR3: CSARSTNRVNTEAFF. The CDR3 DNA follows: TGCAGTGCCCGCTCGACCAACAGGGTTAACACTGAAGCTTTCTTT.

This chain connects TRBV7-9 to TRBJ2-7, with 10 positions matching TRBD1. From germline, CDR1 is SEHNR and CDR2 FQNEAQ (reference sequence). This CDR3 comprises 15 residues. The J segment lost 5 bases and the V segment lost 2 bases, leaving 6 bases of the junction unmatched. CDR3 nucleotide sequence: TGTGCCAGCAGCTTACCCGGGACAGGGGTCCACGAGCAGTACTTC. Amino acid sequence: CASSLPGTGVHEQYF.

The CDR3 loop reads CASSRIAGGRHNEQFF. The CDR3 DNA reads TGTGCCAGCAGTAGAATAGCGGGAGGGAGGCACAATGAGCAGTTCTTC. V is TRBV6-6 and J is TRBJ2-1; 11 bases match TRBD2. Trimming at V came to 5 bases and at J to 5 bases, leaving 8 bases not matched to a gene. This CDR3 contains 16 residues. Germline CDR1 reads MNHNY; CDR2 reads SVGAGI (reference sequence).

The gene calls are TRBV3-1 and TRBJ1-4; TRBD1 aligns across 9 bases. The V gene's germline CDR1 is LGHDT and CDR2 YNNKEL (reference sequence). The CDR3 length is 14 residues. Trimming took 4 bases from V and 5 from J; bases not matched to a gene: 2. The CDR3 region has the DNA TGTGCCAGCAGCCGACAGGGGGGAAATGAAAAACTGTTTTTT. Protein product: CASSRQGGNEKLFF.

This clonotype was detected a few times. CDR3 sequence: CASSLVVGPDTEAFF. CDR3 coding DNA: TGCGCCAGCAGCTTGGTAGTAGGACCGGACACTGAAGCTTTCTTT. The gene calls are TRBV5-1 and TRBJ1-1; unclear D gene. Per germline, CDR1 SGHRS and CDR2 YFSETQ. The CDR3 covers 15 residues. V was trimmed by 0 bases and J by 3 bases, leaving 12 bases between them. The variable domain in full, with the rest retrieved from reference TRBV5-1 and TRBJ1-1, is KAGVTQTPRYLIKTRGQQVTLSCSPISGHRSVSWYQQTPGQGLQFLFEYFSETQRNKGNFPGRFSGRQFSNSRSEMNVSTLELGDSALYLCASSLVVGPDTEAFFGQGTRLTVV.

The rearrangement links TRBV5-1 to TRBJ1-1; tentative D call: TRBD1 (6 bases). This CDR3 comprises 16 residues. Germline V gene sequence: CDR1 SGHRS, CDR2 YFSETQ. The V end lost 0 bases, the J end lost 1 base, and 13 bases lay between the germline ends. CDR3 coding DNA: TGCGCCAGCAGCTTGGTTAGGCTGACAGGGAACACTGAAGCTTTCTTT. Its translation: CASSLVRLTGNTEAFF.

This clonotype was picked up many times. CDR3 sequence (DNA): TGTGCCAGCAGTCCGCGGACAGGGAACACCGGGGAGCTGTTTTTT. The encoded protein is CASSPRTGNTGELFF. J is TRBJ2-2 and V is TRBV12-3 or TRBV12-4, with 7 bases matching TRBD1. V dropped 5 bases and J dropped 1; count of bases not matched to a gene: 4. The CDR3 runs to 15 residues.

The chain has TRBV5-5 and TRBJ2-2; 9 bases align to TRBD1. Trimming took 0 bases from V and 5 from J; bases not matched to a gene: 5. CDR3 length equals 16 residues. Germline V gene data show CDR1 as SGHKS and CDR2 as YYEKEE (reference sequence). The CDR3, as DNA: TGTGCCAGCAGCTTGGGGGGACAGGGTCGGACCGGGGAGCTGTTTTTT. Encoded protein: CASSLGGQGRTGELFF.